This T cell receptor beta chain is from a study of blood T cell repertoires in COVID-19. Background on the study: COVID-19 samples, acute and convalescent, were from the United States, Italy and Spain. T cells, B-cell-depleted T cells, or PBMCs supplied cDNA or gDNA.

Germline V gene lookup returns CDR1 SGHRS and CDR2 YFSETQ. The V and J ends lost 0 bases and 5 bases, in that order; junction bases with no gene match: 9. The CDR3 length is 16 residues. Original data processing: Nucleated cell number was recorded as an estimate derived from reference gene primer amplification. The table came from immunoSEQ multiplex PCR; TCRdb's copy has only in-frame clones and leaves some out. V, J and clone size are those of that table, while D and trimming were read from the DNA. Of around 100,000 clones in the sample, 80% to 85% were seen once. The clonotype comes from a man in his 60s with acute or convalescent COVID-19. What was sequenced was peripheral blood. The rearrangement links TRBV5-1 to TRBJ2-7; TRBD1 matches at 9 bases. CDR3 amino acids: CASSLGRSTGGDEQYF. In DNA, the CDR3 is TGCGCCAGCAGCTTGGGCCGCTCTACAGGGGGCGACGAGCAGTACTTC.